The 22 T cell receptor beta chains below come from one sample, sequenced in a study of T cells in Graves' hyperthyroidism and ophthalmopathy. TCR beta CDR3 regions were amplified from RNA. HTBI primers were used for first-round RT-PCR of the TCR CDR3. One entry per CDR3 protein, called by TCRdb with MiXCR from the multiplex PCR reads. The sample has about 400,000 distinct CDR3 sequences, roughly 25% seen once. The sequencing sample was made of blood. The receptors were sampled from a man aged 45-60 years with Graves' hyperthyroidism.

This clonotype has at least ten counts. The chain recombines TRBV6-1 with TRBJ2-1; 10 bases agree with TRBD1. The germline gives CDR1 MNHNS, CDR2 SASEGT. The CDR3 contains 15 residues. With 5 bases clipped from V and 4 bases from J, the junction kept 5 bases outside the gene matches. In DNA, the CDR3 is TGTGCCAGCAGTACGCGGACAGGGGGGTACAATGAGCAGTTCTTC. Translated, it gives CASSTRTGGYNEQFF.

This clonotype was recorded many times. The J gene is TRBJ1-1, the V gene TRBV10-1; D is possibly TRBD1 (5 bases). The CDR3 has 12 amino acids. V dropped 11 bases and J dropped 4 bases, with 14 bases sitting between them. Per germline, CDR1 WNHNN and CDR2 SYGVQD (reference sequence). The CDR3 DNA is TGCGCCCCCAAAAGGGGTGGCACTGAAGCTTTCTTT. The encoded protein is CAPKRGGTEAFF.

The chain employs TRBV7-8 and TRBJ2-4; TRBD2 aligns across 12 bases. V lost 1 base to trimming and J lost 4 bases; unmatched junction nucleotides: 5. The CDR3 runs to 17 residues. Germline V CDR1 and CDR2: SGHVS, FQNEAQ. The CDR3 protein is CASSLGLAGEAKNIQYF. The DNA of the CDR3 is TGTGCCAGCAGCTTAGGACTAGCGGGGGAGGCTAAAAACATTCAGTACTTC.

The genes are TRBV19 and TRBJ2-1; D unclear. Per the germline V gene, CDR1 is LNHDA and CDR2 is SQIVND (reference sequence). Trimming shortened V by 2 bases and J by 2 bases, and 10 bases separated the two germline ends. CDR3 length: 15 amino acids. The CDR3, as DNA: TGTGCCAGTAGTATACAGGACGGACCCTACAATGAGCAGTTCTTC. This translates into CASSIQDGPYNEQFF. The full variable domain, in which reference TRBV19 and TRBJ2-1 provide the parts outside the CDR3, is DGGITQSPKYLFRKEGQNVTLSCEQNLNHDAMYWYRQDPGQGLRLIYYSQIVNDFQKGDIAEGYSVSREKKESFPLTVTSAQKNPTAFYLCASSIQDGPYNEQFFGPGTRLTVL.

The chain joins TRBV7-2 to TRBJ2-1; possibly TRBD1 for D (6 bases). CDR3 length equals 15 residues. Trimming removed 1 base at V and 3 bases at J, with 10 bases between. Germline CDR1 and CDR2: SGHTA and FQGNSA. This CDR3 reads CASSLEPGDYNEQFF. CDR3 bases: TGTGCCAGCAGCTTAGAGCCAGGGGACTACAATGAGCAGTTCTTC.

V and J are TRBV24-1 and TRBJ1-2; D call uncertain. The CDR3 runs 14 residues. V was clipped by 4 bases and J by 5 bases, with 13 bases between them. Germline V gene data show CDR1 as KGHDR and CDR2 as SFDVKD. CDR3 loop: CATSEGQDGYGYTF. CDR3 nucleotides: TGTGCCACCAGTGAGGGCCAGGACGGATATGGCTACACCTTC.

This clonotype was seen only a few times. The chain employs TRBV6-1 and TRBJ1-1, with TRBD1 as a possible D gene (5 bases). The germline V and J ends were trimmed by 7 bases and 3 bases, with 12 bases remaining between them. This CDR3 region has 13 residues. Germline CDR1 reads MNHNS; CDR2 reads SASEGT. CDR3 sequence: CASTPSTDTEAFF. In DNA form, the CDR3 reads TGTGCCAGCACCCCCTCGACAGACACTGAAGCTTTCTTT.

The V gene is TRBV24-1, the J gene TRBJ1-1; no clear D. The V gene's germline CDR1 is KGHDR and CDR2 SFDVKD. The CDR3 contains 12 residues. Trimming stripped 1 base from V and 11 bases from J, with 10 bases between. In nucleotides, the CDR3 is TGTGCCACCAGTGATTTCGGTGAGCGCGCTTTCTTT. Its translation is CATSDFGERAFF.

This clonotype has at least ten counts. J is TRBJ1-1 and V is TRBV29-1; D gene uncertain. The V gene's germline CDR1 is SQVTM and CDR2 ANQGSEA. V lost 7 bases and J 4 bases, leaving 1 base between the germline ends. The CDR3 is 8 amino acids. The CDR3 DNA follows: TGCAGCGCCACTGAAGCTTTCTTT. Encoded protein: CSATEAFF.

This chain uses TRBV20-1 with TRBJ1-2; D may be TRBD1 (6 bases). The CDR3 sequence is 11 residues long. CDR1 DFQATT and CDR2 SNEGSKA come from the germline V gene (reference sequence). V was trimmed by 3 bases and J by 8 bases, leaving 10 bases between them. CDR3 amino acids: CSARTGEGYTF. The CDR3 DNA reads as TGCAGTGCTAGGACAGGTGAAGGCTACACCTTC.

The chain links TRBV12-3 or TRBV12-4 to TRBJ2-5, with D unclear. The CDR3 totals 14 residues. V was trimmed by 6 bases and J by 1 base, leaving 12 bases between them. The CDR3 coding sequence is TGTGCCAGCAGCCTATATAGCACCCAAGAGACCCAGTACTTC. It encodes CASSLYSTQETQYF.

The CDR3 DNA reads as TGTGCCAGCAGTCCTGGGGGCGGGGGTCAGCCCCAGCATTTT. Its protein product is CASSPGGGGQPQHF. J is TRBJ1-5 and V is TRBV9; D possibly corresponds to TRBD1 (6 bases). The CDR3 extends over 14 amino acids. Trimming took 5 bases from V and 6 from J, leaving 15 bases between them. Looked up from germline, CDR1 is SGDLS and CDR2 is YYNGEE.

This clonotype has a handful of counts. The J gene is TRBJ2-2, the V gene TRBV6-1; the match to TRBD1 covers 7 bases. Germline assignment: CDR1 MNHNS and CDR2 SASEGT. V gave up 7 bases and J gave up 4 bases; unmatched junction bases: 3. This CDR3 has 13 amino acids. CDR3 protein: CASTDRVTGELFF. CDR3 in DNA: TGTGCCAGCACCGACAGGGTCACCGGGGAGCTGTTTTTT.

This clonotype was counted many times. The V call is TRBV9, the J call TRBJ2-1; unclear D gene. The germline gives CDR1 SGDLS, CDR2 YYNGEE. V was shortened by 4 bases and J by 5 bases, with 7 bases between the two germline ends. The CDR3 extends over 12 amino acids. DNA of the CDR3: TGTGCCAGCAGCTATTCAAACAATGAGCAGTTCTTC. It translates to CASSYSNNEQFF.

Many counts were recorded for this clonotype. The chain carries TRBV20-1 and TRBJ2-1; D is uncertain. The CDR3 runs 15 residues. V lost 5 bases and J 5 bases, leaving 19 bases between the germline ends. In germline, CDR1 is DFQATT, CDR2 SNEGSKA (reference sequence). For the CDR3, the DNA is TGCAGTGCTGGAAGGGTGAAGTGGCGAGACAATGAGCAGTTCTTC. As protein: CSAGRVKWRDNEQFF.

In this sample, this clonotype turned up many times. The V and J genes are TRBV11-2 and TRBJ2-5; 8 bases map to TRBD2. V was clipped by 5 bases and J by 4 bases; unmatched bases: 6. Per germline, CDR1 SGHAT and CDR2 FQNNGV. The CDR3 is 14 residues long. CDR3 DNA: TGTGCCAGCAGCACGCGGCGGGAGGCAGAGACCCAGTACTTC. It yields the protein CASSTRREAETQYF.

CDR3 nucleotides: TGTGCCAGCAGCACGAGTCGCTCGGGGAGGGCTGGCAATGAGCAGTTCTTC. Protein: CASSTSRSGRAGNEQFF. J is TRBJ2-1 and V is TRBV25-1; 7 nucleotides match TRBD2. The CDR3 has 17 amino acids. Unmatched junction bases numbered 17, after V lost 6 bases and J lost 6 bases. Germline V gene lookup returns CDR1 MGHDK and CDR2 SYGVNS.

The chain employs TRBV11-2 and TRBJ1-5; TRBD1 might be the D (5 bases). The CDR3 covers 15 residues. Trimming removed 1 base from V and 5 bases from J, with 12 bases in between. Germline loops: CDR1 SGHAT, CDR2 FQNNGV. The CDR3 protein is CASSLGVIGDQPQHF. The DNA for the CDR3 is TGTGCCAGCAGCTTAGGGGTCATAGGGGATCAGCCCCAGCATTTT.

This clonotype was seen ten or more times. The chain uses TRBV3-1 and TRBJ2-3; unclear D gene. V was cut by 3 bases and J by 4 bases, with 8 bases left in between. The CDR3 consists of 13 residues. CDR1 LGHDT and CDR2 YNNKEL come from the germline V gene (reference sequence). CDR3 region: CASSQTGSDTQYF. In nucleotides, the CDR3 is TGTGCCAGCAGCCAGACGGGCTCAGATACGCAGTATTTT.

The gene calls are TRBV27 and TRBJ2-7, with D possibly matching TRBD1 (6 bases). V dropped 0 bases and J dropped 5 bases, with 11 bases sitting between them. This CDR3 contains 14 residues. The germline gives CDR1 MNHEY, CDR2 SMNVEV (reference sequence). The DNA for the CDR3 is TGTGCCAGCAGTTTATCGTGGGCAGGGGACGAGCAGTACTTC. Translating it yields CASSLSWAGDEQYF.

The CDR3 sequence: CASSFRTTSLATDTQYF. The CDR3 nucleotides read TGTGCCAGCAGCTTTCGAACGACTAGTCTCGCCACAGATACGCAGTATTTT. This rearrangement joins TRBV5-5 to TRBJ2-3, with D tentatively TRBD2 (6 bases). Trimming removed 2 bases from V and 2 bases from J, with 18 bases in between. Germline CDR1 is SGHKS and CDR2 is YYEKEE (reference sequence). The CDR3 consists of 17 residues.

This clonotype was counted a few times. The chain uses TRBV15 and TRBJ2-7, with 7 bases that match TRBD1. This CDR3 spans 16 amino acids. J lost 5 bases, V lost 1 base, and 11 bases had no gene match. The germline V gene encodes CDR1 LNHNV and CDR2 YYDKDF (reference sequence). The CDR3 loop reads CATSRGTGDPGHEQYF. The CDR3 bases are TGTGCCACCAGCAGAGGTACAGGGGATCCCGGGCACGAGCAGTACTTC.